This TCR beta chain was retrieved from a study of T cell repertoires in cytomegalovirus infection. In the study overall: Used in the study were CMV epitopes, some recently identified and HLA-C-restricted, others well-studied and HLA-B-restricted. Indicated by public TCR beta signatures were CMV infection and matching HLA type.

A note on this clonotype: The target antigen is unknown.

Each CDR3 protein is one row after TCRdb ran MiXCR on the reads. The table has approximately 910,000 distinct CDR3 sequences, around 32% seen once; the top ten hold roughly an eighth. The CDR3 runs to 17 residues. CDR1 and CDR2 from the germline V gene are ENHRY and SYGVKD. The junction had 9 bases not matched to a gene; V was cut back by 3 bases and J by 0 bases. Study findings and constraints: Ex vivo, HLA-C-restricted CMV-specific TCR beta clonotypes prevailed over the rest of the response. Cumulative public TCR beta family frequency identified CMV carriers with the relevant HLA.

This chain uses TRBV10-3 with TRBJ2-3; 7 positions agree with TRBD2. The input for sequencing was cultured CD8+ T cells from PBMCs, taken from culture after CMV antigen stimulation. This receptor was identified in a human donor in good health (CMV status not recorded). Some clones in this sample may be carry-over from other donors' samples. The CDR3 loop reads CAISEPTSETSTDTQYF. The CDR3 nucleotides are TGTGCCATCAGTGAACCAACTAGCGAAACTAGCACAGATACGCAGTATTTT.